The rows below give T cell receptor beta chains drawn from one sample of a study of vaccination effects on CD4 cells after COVID-19. Clones were read by immunoSEQ multiplex PCR, and TCRdb kept only the in-frame ones, dropping some. The sample yields approximately 47,000 clones, more than 75% seen once. No antigen has been identified for these receptors. Sample: CD4+ T cells from PBMCs cultured without peptide, taken before COVID-19 vaccination. These receptors all stem from a human donor who had a prior SARS-CoV-2 infection. CDR3s leave out the opening cysteine and the closing phenylalanine or tryptophan.

j_call v_call cdr3_length cdr3_aa
TRBJ1-1 TRBV19 12 ASTPGAVRSEAF
TRBJ2-1 TRBV18 13 ASSPGTDSYNEQF
TRBJ2-5 TRBV7-9 15 ASSLMGDSRAGETQY
TRBJ2-3 TRBV11-3 15 ASSSTVTSGSTDTQY
TRBJ1-2 TRBV2 13 ASSEYLRGRYGYT
TRBJ1-2 TRBV6-5 13 ASTPLGDRDYGYT
TRBJ1-1 TRBV7-2 12 ASSLEKGETEAF
TRBJ2-4 TRBV5-4 14 ASSSTGQEGKNIQY
TRBJ2-7 TRBV18 13 ASSLNRGRFGEQY
TRBJ1-5 TRBV10-3 11 ASTGTADQPQH
TRBJ2-1 TRBV10-1 11 ASMSEYVNEQF
TRBJ1-2 TRBV18 12 ASSPLGGNYGYT
TRBJ2-1 TRBV6-1 13 ASSEVFPGYNEQF
TRBJ2-2 TRBV5-6 14 ASSLLTAGGTGELF
TRBJ1-6 TRBV6-5 11 ASSQGPLAPLH
TRBJ2-2 TRBV2 13 ASSAQGGNTGELF
TRBJ2-5 TRBV14 12 ASSTRGFGETQY
TRBJ2-1 TRBV2 13 ASSERLAGYNEQF
TRBJ1-1 TRBV5-4 12 ASSGREGNTEAF
TRBJ1-2 TRBV2 11 ASRTDRDYGYT
TRBJ2-6 TRBV5-1 13 ASSLDTLGANVLT
TRBJ1-4 TRBV7-9 16 ASSFQRSGTASNEKLF
TRBJ2-3 TRBV3-1/TRBV3-2 12 ASSQVAGDDTQY
TRBJ2-1 TRBV27 9 ASSPTRRQF
TRBJ1-1 TRBV6-5 12 ASSYEAMNTEAF
TRBJ2-7 TRBV19 12 ASSTWEDPHEQY